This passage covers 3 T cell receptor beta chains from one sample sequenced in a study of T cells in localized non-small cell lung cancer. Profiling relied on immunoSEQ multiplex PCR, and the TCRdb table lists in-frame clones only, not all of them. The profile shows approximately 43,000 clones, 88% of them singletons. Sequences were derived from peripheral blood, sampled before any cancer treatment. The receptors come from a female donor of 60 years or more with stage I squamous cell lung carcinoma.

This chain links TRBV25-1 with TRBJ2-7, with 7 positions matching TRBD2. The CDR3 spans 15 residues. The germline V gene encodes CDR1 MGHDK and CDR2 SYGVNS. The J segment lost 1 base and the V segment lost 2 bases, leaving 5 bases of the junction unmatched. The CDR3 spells CASSEPGGSSYEQYF. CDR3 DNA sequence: TGTGCCAGCAGTGAACCCGGCGGGAGTTCCTACGAGCAGTACTTC.

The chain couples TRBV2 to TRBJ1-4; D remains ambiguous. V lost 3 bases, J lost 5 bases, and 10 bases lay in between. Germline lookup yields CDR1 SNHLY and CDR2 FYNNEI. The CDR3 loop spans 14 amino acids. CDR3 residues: CASSEGVRNEKLFF. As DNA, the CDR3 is TGTGCCAGCAGTGAGGGAGTGAGGAATGAAAAACTGTTTTTT.

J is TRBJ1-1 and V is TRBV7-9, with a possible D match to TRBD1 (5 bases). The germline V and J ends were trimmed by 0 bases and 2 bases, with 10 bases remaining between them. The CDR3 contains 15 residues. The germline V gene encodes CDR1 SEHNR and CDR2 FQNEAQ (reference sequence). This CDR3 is CASSLAGTFNTEAFF. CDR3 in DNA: TGTGCCAGCAGCTTAGCTGGGACTTTCAACACTGAAGCTTTCTTT.